Listed below are T cell receptor beta chains from one sample, sequenced in a study of post-analysis software for immune sequencing data. TCRdb passed the PCR reads through MiXCR, listing each CDR3 protein once. The profile covers roughly 600,000 distinct CDR3 sequences, with 44% appearing a single time and over 1.5% taken by the ten largest. Sample: blood. Receptors originate from a girl between 5 and 17 years old with multiple sclerosis. Both conserved end residues are part of each CDR3. A D gene is named only where the DNA matches it firmly. The size field is filled for only some rows; it gives once, few, many or a size class.

J: TRBJ2-5
D: NA
V: TRBV20-1
size: NA
CDR3: CSARGDGLGTQYF
DNA: TGCAGTGCTAGGGGAGATGGGCTAGGGACCCAGTACTTC

J: TRBJ1-2
D: NA
V: TRBV29-1
size: once
CDR3: CSVEGAGISYGYTF
DNA: TGCAGCGTTGAAGGGGCAGGGATTAGTTACGGCTACACCTTC

J: TRBJ2-1
D: NA
V: TRBV7-6
size: NA
CDR3: CASSQYFTGILSYNEQFF
DNA: TGTGCCAGCAGCCAATATTTTACGGGAATCCTTTCCTACAATGAGCAGTTCTTC

J: TRBJ2-7
D: TRBD1
V: TRBV10-3
size: many
CDR3: CAISEGDSAYEQYF
DNA: TGTGCCATCAGTGAGGGGGACAGCGCCTACGAGCAGTACTTC

J: TRBJ2-5
D: NA
V: TRBV10-3
size: many
CDR3: CAISPGTSQETQYF
DNA: TGTGCCATCAGCCCGGGGACATCCCAAGAGACCCAGTACTTC

J: TRBJ1-4
D: NA
V: TRBV20-1
size: once
CDR3: CSARDPVVGEKLFF
DNA: TGCAGTGCTAGAGATCCTGTGGTGGGTGAAAAACTGTTTTTT

J: TRBJ2-3
D: NA
V: TRBV3-1
size: NA
CDR3: CASSQRVSTDTQYF
DNA: TGTGCCAGCAGCCAACGGGTCTCGACAGATACGCAGTATTTT

J: TRBJ2-7
D: NA
V: TRBV12-3/TRBV12-4
size: NA
CDR3: CASCRYGDGAEQYF
DNA: TGTGCCAGCTGTCGGTACGGGGACGGAGCCGAGCAGTACTTC

J: TRBJ1-2
D: TRBD1
V: TRBV24-1
size: NA
CDR3: CATSDKYGQGATHYGYTF
DNA: TGTGCCACCAGTGATAAGTACGGACAGGGGGCGACCCACTATGGCTACACCTTC

J: TRBJ1-2
D: TRBD1
V: TRBV6-1
size: NA
CDR3: CASLALTGQGSPGYFGYTF
DNA: TGTGCCAGCCTCGCTCTAACGGGACAGGGGTCTCCCGGGTACTTTGGCTACACCTTC

J: TRBJ2-7
D: NA
V: TRBV4-1
size: NA
CDR3: CASSQGTRYEQYF
DNA: TGCGCCAGCAGCCAAGGTACCAGATACGAGCAGTACTTC

J: TRBJ2-5
D: TRBD2
V: TRBV12-3/TRBV12-4
size: NA
CDR3: CASTPGGRLQETQYF
DNA: TGTGCCAGCACCCCGGGCGGGAGACTCCAAGAGACCCAGTACTTC

J: TRBJ2-3
D: TRBD1
V: TRBV7-2
size: NA
CDR3: CASSRLQGGIDTQYF
DNA: TGTGCCAGCAGCCGGCTACAGGGGGGAATAGATACGCAGTATTTT

J: TRBJ1-1
D: NA
V: TRBV2
size: NA
CDR3: CASAGRNTEAFF
DNA: TGTGCCAGCGCGGGGCGGAACACTGAAGCTTTCTTT

J: TRBJ2-3
D: NA
V: TRBV12-3/TRBV12-4
size: NA
CDR3: CASSPRRDPITDTQYF
DNA: TGTGCCAGCAGTCCCCGCCGGGACCCTATCACAGATACGCAGTATTTT